This TCR beta chain was identified during a study of T cells after yellow fever vaccination. Overall study: Where fractions had low cell numbers, libraries were prepared from them with the SMART-Seq v4 Ultra Low Input RNA kit.

5'RACE template switching generated TCR cDNA, adding a universal primer site and UMIs. TCRdb recomputed calls from the 5' RACE reads with MiXCR, one row per CDR3 protein. The sample carries 150,000 to 200,000 distinct CDR3 sequences, around 9.3% recorded once. Findings of the study overall: Repertoires sorted by FACS could include abundant clonotypes that are contaminants from the bulk population.

To note about this clonotype: The target antigen is unknown.

The receptor's source is a man younger than 30 who received the YFV17D yellow fever vaccine. Sequences were derived from CD8+ T cells sorted from PBMCs, sampled 45 days after the yellow fever booster vaccination.

The CDR3 loop is CASSPGPPTTGELFF. The CDR3 DNA sequence: TGTGCCAGCAGCCCGGGACCGCCGACCACCGGGGAGCTGTTTTTT. V usage is TRBV7-2 and J usage is TRBJ2-2; D is tentatively TRBD1 or TRBD2 (5 bases each). Trimming took off 5 bases at V and 4 bases at J, with 14 bases between the two ends. The CDR3 has 15 amino acids. The germline CDR1 and CDR2 sequences are SGHTA and FQGNSA.